This T cell receptor (beta chain) was identified in a study of blood T cell repertoires in COVID-19. Looking at the study overall: Both acute and convalescent COVID-19 samples were obtained from the United States, Italy and Spain.

The assay was immunoSEQ multiplex PCR, and TCRdb's table has in-frame clones only and misses some. The sample contains some 120,000 clones, around three quarters of which appear only once. This clone has more than one count but fewer than ten. The sequencing sample was made of peripheral blood. The clonotype comes from a human donor in a cohort sampled during active COVID-19.

CDR3 DNA sequence: TGTGCCAGCAGGCTGACAGGGGACGAGCAGTACTTC. Translated: CASRLTGDEQYF. J is TRBJ2-7 and V is TRBV2; 8 bases map to TRBD1. With V trimmed by 6 bases and J by 5 bases, 3 bases remained unmatched. The germline gives CDR1 SNHLY, CDR2 FYNNEI. The length of the CDR3 is 12 residues.